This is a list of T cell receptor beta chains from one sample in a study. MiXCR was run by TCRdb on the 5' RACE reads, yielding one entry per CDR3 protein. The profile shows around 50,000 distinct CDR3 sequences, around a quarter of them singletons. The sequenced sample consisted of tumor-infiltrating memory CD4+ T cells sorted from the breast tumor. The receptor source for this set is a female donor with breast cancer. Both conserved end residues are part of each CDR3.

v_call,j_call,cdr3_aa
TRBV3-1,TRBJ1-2,CASSQARQLSF
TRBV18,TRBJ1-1,CASSEDGGNTEAFF
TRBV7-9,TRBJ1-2,CASSPSGEHYGYTF
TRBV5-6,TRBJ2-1,CASSLGAGISSYNEQFF
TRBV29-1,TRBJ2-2,CSFSGLANTGELFF
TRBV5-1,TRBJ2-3,CASRIAGGPTDTQYF
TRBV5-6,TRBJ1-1,CASSRHLNTEAFF
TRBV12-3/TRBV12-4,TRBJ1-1,CASTTRVGAGEAFF
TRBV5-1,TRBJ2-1,CASSAGGVYNEQFF
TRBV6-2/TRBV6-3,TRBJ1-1,CASSETGRVNTEAFF
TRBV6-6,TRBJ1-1,CASSTTGTGSTEAFF
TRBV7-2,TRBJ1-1,CASSLGRQNTEAFF
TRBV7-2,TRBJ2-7,CASSPTRTYYEQYF
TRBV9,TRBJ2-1,CASSVDDSYNEQFF
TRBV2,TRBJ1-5,CASDRGSSNQPQHF
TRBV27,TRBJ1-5,CASGAGGREPQHF
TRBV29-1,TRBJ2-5,CSVGTGKGETQYF
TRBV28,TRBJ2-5,CASSVSQETQYF
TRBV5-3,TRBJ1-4,CARSRGQTSMIKEKLFF
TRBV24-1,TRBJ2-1,CATSSSAYNEQFF
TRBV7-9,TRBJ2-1,CANNRVSYSEQFF
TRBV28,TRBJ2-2,CASSKKTGANTGELFF
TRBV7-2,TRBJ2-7,CASKLDRAVYEQYF
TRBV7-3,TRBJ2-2,CASRSGNTGELFF
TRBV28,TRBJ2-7,CASSSGTGRGYEQYF
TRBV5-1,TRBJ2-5,CASSLAPAQPQETQYF
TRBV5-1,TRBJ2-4,CARSPDPGAKNIQYF
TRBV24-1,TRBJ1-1,CATSERGGPSDWTEAFF
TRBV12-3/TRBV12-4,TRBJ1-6,CASSDLRVSPLHF
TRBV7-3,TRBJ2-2,CASSPGRDTGELFF
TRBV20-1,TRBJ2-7,CSARHTLGIGYEQYF
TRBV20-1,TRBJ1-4,CSARDGLFEKLFF
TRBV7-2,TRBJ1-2,CASSRGHPNYGYTF
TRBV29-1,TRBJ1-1,CSVSLQAGTEAFF
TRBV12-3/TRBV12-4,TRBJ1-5,CASSFSGSGEPQHF
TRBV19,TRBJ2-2,CASNSRVMGELFF
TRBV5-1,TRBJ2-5,CASSRAGGDEETQYF
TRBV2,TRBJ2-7,CASSGSDEQYF
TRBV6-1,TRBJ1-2,CASSEYYGDTF